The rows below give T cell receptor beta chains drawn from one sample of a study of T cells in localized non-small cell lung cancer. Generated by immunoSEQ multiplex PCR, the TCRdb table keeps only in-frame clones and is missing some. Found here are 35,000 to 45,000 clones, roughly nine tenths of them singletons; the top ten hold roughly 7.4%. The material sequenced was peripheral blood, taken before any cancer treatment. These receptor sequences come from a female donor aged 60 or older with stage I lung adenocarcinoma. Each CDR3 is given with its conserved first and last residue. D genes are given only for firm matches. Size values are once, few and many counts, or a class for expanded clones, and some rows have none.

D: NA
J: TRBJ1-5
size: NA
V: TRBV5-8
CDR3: CASDQDGVGQPQHF
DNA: TGTGCCAGCGACCAGGACGGTGTCGGTCAGCCCCAGCATTTT

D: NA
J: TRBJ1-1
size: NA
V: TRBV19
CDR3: CASSSTGNTEAFF
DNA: TGTGCCAGTAGTTCGACAGGGAACACTGAAGCTTTCTTT

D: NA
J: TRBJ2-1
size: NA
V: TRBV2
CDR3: CAINQNEQFF
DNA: TGTGCCATTAACCAGAATGAGCAGTTCTTC

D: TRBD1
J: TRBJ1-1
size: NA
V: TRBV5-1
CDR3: CASSSGQINTEAFF
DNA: TGCGCCAGCAGCTCGGGACAGATTAACACTGAAGCTTTCTTT

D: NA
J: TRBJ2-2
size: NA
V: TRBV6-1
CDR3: CASSEAFGELNTGELFF
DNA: TGTGCCAGCAGTGAAGCGTTTGGGGAGCTGAACACCGGGGAGCTGTTTTTT

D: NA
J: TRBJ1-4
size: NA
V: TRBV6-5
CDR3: CASSYTFSGAREKLFF
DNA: TGTGCCAGCAGTTATACATTTTCGGGGGCGCGTGAAAAACTGTTTTTT

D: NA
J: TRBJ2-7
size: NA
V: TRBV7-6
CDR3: CASSLAEVYEQYF
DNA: TGTGCCAGCAGCTTAGCGGAAGTTTACGAGCAGTACTTC

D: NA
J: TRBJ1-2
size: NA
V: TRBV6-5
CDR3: CASSSRVYGYTF
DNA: TGTGCCAGCAGTTCCAGGGTCTATGGCTACACCTTC

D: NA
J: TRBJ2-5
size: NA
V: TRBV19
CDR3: CASSIDLPGGMETQYF
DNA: TGTGCCAGTAGTATAGATCTCCCAGGGGGGATGGAGACCCAGTACTTC

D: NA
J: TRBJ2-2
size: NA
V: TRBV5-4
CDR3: CASSSPVTGELFF
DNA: TGTGCCAGCAGCTCCCCAGTCACCGGGGAGCTGTTTTTT

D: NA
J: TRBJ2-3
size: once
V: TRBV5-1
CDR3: CASSRLLDPVGDTQYF
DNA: TGCGCCAGCAGCCGCCTACTAGACCCGGTAGGAGATACGCAGTATTTT

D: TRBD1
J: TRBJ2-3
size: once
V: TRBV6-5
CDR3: CASSYYRTGPGDTQYF
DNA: TGTGCCAGCAGTTACTATCGGACAGGTCCTGGAGATACGCAGTATTTT

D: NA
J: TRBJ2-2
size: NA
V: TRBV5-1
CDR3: CASSFVSTVGGGELFF
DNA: TGCGCCAGCAGCTTTGTCTCTACCGTGGGCGGCGGGGAGCTGTTTTTT

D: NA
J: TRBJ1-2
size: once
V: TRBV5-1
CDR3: CASTLDLTGINYGYTF
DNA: TGCGCCAGCACCCTGGACCTGACAGGAATTAACTATGGCTACACCTTC

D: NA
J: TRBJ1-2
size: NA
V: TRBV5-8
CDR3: CASSLWSNYGYTF
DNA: TGTGCCAGCAGCTTGTGGTCTAACTATGGCTACACCTTC

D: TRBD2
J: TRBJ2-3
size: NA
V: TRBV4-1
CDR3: CASSQERGGPFNTDTQYF
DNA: TGCGCCAGCAGCCAAGAACGGGGGGGGCCGTTTAACACAGATACGCAGTATTTT

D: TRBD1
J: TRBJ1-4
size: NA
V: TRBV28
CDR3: CASSLRGQRNEKLFF
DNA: TGTGCCAGCAGTTTAAGGGGACAGCGAAATGAAAAACTGTTTTTT

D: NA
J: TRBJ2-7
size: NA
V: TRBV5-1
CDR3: CASSSPSRNEQYF
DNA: TGCGCCTCCAGCAGCCCCTCTAGGAACGAGCAGTACTTC

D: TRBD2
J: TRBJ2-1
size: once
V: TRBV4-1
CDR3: CASSQEGGLAGDPSYNEQFF
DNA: TGCGCCAGCAGCCAAGAGGGAGGACTAGCGGGGGACCCCTCCTACAATGAGCAGTTCTTC

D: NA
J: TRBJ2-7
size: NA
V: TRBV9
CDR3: CASSVNMPGEQYF
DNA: TGTGCCAGCAGCGTAAACATGCCGGGGGAGCAGTACTTC

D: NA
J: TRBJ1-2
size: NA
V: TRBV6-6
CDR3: CATSLGGGVYGYTF
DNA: TGTGCCACCTCACTGGGGGGCGGGGTCTATGGCTACACCTTC

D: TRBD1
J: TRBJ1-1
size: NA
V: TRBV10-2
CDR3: CASTFDRANTEAFF
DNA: TGCGCCAGCACCTTTGACAGGGCGAACACTGAAGCTTTCTTT

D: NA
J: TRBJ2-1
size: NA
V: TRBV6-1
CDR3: CASSEAAGRGINEQFF
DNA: TGTGCCAGCAGTGAAGCTGCAGGCCGCGGGATCAATGAGCAGTTCTTC

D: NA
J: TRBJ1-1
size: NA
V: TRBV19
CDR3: CASSMAMNTEAFF
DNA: TGTGCCAGTAGTATGGCCATGAACACTGAAGCTTTCTTT

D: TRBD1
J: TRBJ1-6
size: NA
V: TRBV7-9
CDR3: CASLLPGTGTDSPLHF
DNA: TGTGCCAGCTTACTCCCTGGGACAGGGACTGATTCACCCCTCCACTTT

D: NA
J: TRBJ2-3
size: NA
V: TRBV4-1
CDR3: CASNLRWAGAYTDTQYF
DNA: TGCGCCAGCAACCTTAGGTGGGCGGGGGCCTACACAGATACGCAGTATTTT

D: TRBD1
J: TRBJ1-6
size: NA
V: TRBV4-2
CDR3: CASSQGGQGYNSPLHF
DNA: TGTGCCAGCAGCCAAGGCGGACAGGGCTATAATTCACCCCTCCACTTT

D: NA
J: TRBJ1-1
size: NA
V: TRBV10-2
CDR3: CASSSLRGAEAFF
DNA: TGCGCCAGCAGTTCCCTGAGGGGGGCTGAAGCTTTCTTT

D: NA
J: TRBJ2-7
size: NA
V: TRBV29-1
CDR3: CSVEVSSYEQYF
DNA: TGCAGCGTTGAGGTCAGCTCCTACGAGCAGTACTTC

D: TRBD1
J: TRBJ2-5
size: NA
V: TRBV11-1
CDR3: CASSSRGLWEEAQYF
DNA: TGTGCCAGCAGCTCCAGGGGGCTTTGGGAAGAGGCCCAGTACTTC

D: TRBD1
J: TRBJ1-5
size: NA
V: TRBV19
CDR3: CASSTNSRVGLQAQGQPQHF
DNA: TGTGCCAGTAGTACAAACTCGAGGGTAGGGCTACAGGCACAGGGGCAGCCCCAGCATTTT

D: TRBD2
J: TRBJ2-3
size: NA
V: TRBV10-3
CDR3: CAISESGLAGGMDTQYF
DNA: TGTGCCATCAGTGAGTCAGGACTAGCGGGAGGCATGGATACGCAGTATTTT

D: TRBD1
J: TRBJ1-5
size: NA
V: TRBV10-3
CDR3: CAISETTTGGNQPQHF
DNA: TGTGCCATCAGTGAGACGACGACAGGGGGCAATCAGCCCCAGCATTTT

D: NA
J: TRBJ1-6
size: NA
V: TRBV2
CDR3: CASSEAGVYNSPLHF
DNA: TGTGCCAGCAGTGAAGCCGGGGTCTATAATTCACCCCTCCACTTT

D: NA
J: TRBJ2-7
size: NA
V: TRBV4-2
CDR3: CASSQDLNRAYEQYF
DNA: TGTGCCAGCAGCCAAGATCTTAACAGGGCCTACGAGCAGTACTTC

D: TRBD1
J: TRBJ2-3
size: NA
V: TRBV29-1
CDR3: CSVTGASTDTQYF
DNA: TGCAGCGTTACAGGGGCCAGCACAGATACGCAGTATTTT

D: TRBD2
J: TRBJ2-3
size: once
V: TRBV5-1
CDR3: CASSLTSGGVDTQYF
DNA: TGCGCCAGCAGCCTCACTAGCGGGGGGGTGGATACGCAGTATTTT

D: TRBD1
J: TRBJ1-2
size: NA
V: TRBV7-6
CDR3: CASSPTGVDGYTF
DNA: TGTGCCAGCAGCCCGACAGGGGTTGATGGCTACACCTTC

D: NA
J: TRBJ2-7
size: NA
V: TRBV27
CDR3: CASSRGGARYEQYF
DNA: TGTGCCAGCAGCAGGGGGGGGGCTAGGTACGAGCAGTACTTC

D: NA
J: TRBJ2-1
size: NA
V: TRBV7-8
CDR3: CASSLGPRGFF
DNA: TGTGCCAGCAGCTTAGGTCCGCGCGGGTTCTTC

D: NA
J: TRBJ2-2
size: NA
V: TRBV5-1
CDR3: CASRRDTTNTGELFF
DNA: TGCGCCAGCCGAAGGGACACAACAAACACCGGGGAGCTGTTTTTT

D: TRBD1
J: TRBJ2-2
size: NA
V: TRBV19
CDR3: CASRSRDRDTGELFF
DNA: TGTGCCAGTAGAAGCCGGGACAGGGATACCGGGGAGCTGTTTTTT

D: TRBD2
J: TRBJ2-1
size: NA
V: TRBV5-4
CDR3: CASSLPFGTNNEQFF
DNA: TGTGCCAGCAGCTTGCCCTTTGGGACTAACAATGAGCAGTTCTTC

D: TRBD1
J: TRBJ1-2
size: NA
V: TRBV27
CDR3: CASSPDRDHYGYTF
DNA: TGTGCCAGCAGCCCGGACAGGGATCACTATGGCTACACCTTC

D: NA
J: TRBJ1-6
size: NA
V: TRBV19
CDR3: CASSIGEYNSPLHF
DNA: TGTGCCAGTAGTATTGGAGAGTATAATTCACCCCTCCACTTT

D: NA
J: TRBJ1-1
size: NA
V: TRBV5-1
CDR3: CASSRTTGPDTEAFF
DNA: TGCGCCAGCAGCCGAACCACAGGTCCGGACACTGAAGCTTTCTTT

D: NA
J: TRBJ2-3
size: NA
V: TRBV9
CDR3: CASSVLGSTDTQYF
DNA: TGTGCCAGCAGCGTATTGGGAAGCACAGATACGCAGTATTTT

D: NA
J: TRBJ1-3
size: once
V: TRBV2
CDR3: CASSEGRTISGNTIYF
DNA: TGTGCCAGCAGTGAAGGGAGGACCATCTCTGGAAACACCATATATTTT

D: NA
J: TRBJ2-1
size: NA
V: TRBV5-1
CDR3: CASMAGTGKNEQFF
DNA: TGCGCCAGCATGGCCGGTACAGGGAAGAATGAGCAGTTCTTC

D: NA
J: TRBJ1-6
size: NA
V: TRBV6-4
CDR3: CASSVNPGSHNSPLHF
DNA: TGTGCCAGCAGTGTAAACCCCGGGTCTCATAATTCACCCCTCCACTTT

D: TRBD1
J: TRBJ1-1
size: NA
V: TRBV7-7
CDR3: CASSADRDTEAFF
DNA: TGTGCTAGCAGCGCGGACAGGGACACTGAAGCTTTCTTT

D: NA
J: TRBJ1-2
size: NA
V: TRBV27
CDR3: CASSPGTEGTGYTF
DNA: TGTGCCAGCAGTCCCGGGACCGAAGGGACGGGCTACACCTTC

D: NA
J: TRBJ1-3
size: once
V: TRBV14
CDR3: CASSRTVISGNTIYF
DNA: TGTGCCAGCAGCCGAACGGTGATATCTGGAAACACCATATATTTT

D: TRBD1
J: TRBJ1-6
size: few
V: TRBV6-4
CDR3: CASSVGTGESPLHF
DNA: TGTGCCAGCAGTGTCGGGACAGGGGAATCACCCCTCCACTTT

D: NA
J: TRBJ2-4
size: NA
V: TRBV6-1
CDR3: CASRSGLAKNIQYF
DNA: TGTGCCAGCAGATCAGGGTTGGCCAAAAACATTCAGTACTTC